The source of this TCR beta chain is a study of cytomegalovirus exposure and HLA in healthy donors. Study in general: From donors who were HLA-typed, an early data release held around 80 million unique TCRs.

Whereas donors were nominally healthy upon sampling, unrecorded immune exposures were probable. 60 Vbeta and 13 Jbeta primers were used in PCR. TCRdb's table, derived via immunoSEQ multiplex PCR, lists solely in-frame clones and lacks some. The sample records around 190,000 clones, under 9.5% being singletons. This clone was detected only a few times. The source is a woman under 40 in good health and CMV-seropositive. The specimen sequenced was PBMCs.

The CDR3 coding sequence is TGTGCCAGCAGTTTATGGGGACAGAATCACAATCAGCCCCAGCATTTT. Its translation is CASSLWGQNHNQPQHF. The chain recombines TRBV27 with TRBJ1-5; 7 bases agree with TRBD1. In germline, CDR1 is MNHEY, CDR2 SMNVEV (reference sequence). Trimming removed 1 base from V and 3 bases from J; junction bases left unmatched: 6. CDR3 length: 16 residues.